There are many counts of the clone carrying this TCR beta chain. Its cognate antigen is unknown. This specimen belongs to a study of molecular identifiers for immune sequencing clone quantification. The wider study: In replicates, the authors split RNA from 20,000 or 100,000 naive CD8 cells five ways and sequenced four.

Trimming cost V 5 bases and J 0 bases, with 15 bases left between them. Germline CDR1 reads SEHNR; CDR2 reads FQNEAQ (reference sequence). CDR3 length: 16 residues. MiXCR was run by TCRdb on the PCR reads, yielding one entry per CDR3 protein. The sample holds around 460,000 distinct CDR3 sequences; around 25% are singletons and the top ten take around 0.76%. Study-level points and caveats: Clones with over 20 RNA copies captured over 97% of effector molecules but under 1% of naive ones.

The receptor was derived from a human donor in good health. Some libraries in this study had Jurkat cell RNA spiked in. V gene TRBV7-9 combines with J gene TRBJ2-3; D uncertain. Sequencing was carried out using naive CD8+ T cells from blood, with Jurkat cell RNA spiked in. Subset of the sample: FACS-sorted CD8+CD4-CCR7+CD45RA+ naive T cells. The CDR3 nucleotides read TGTGCCAGCAGCCTTAGTCGCGGAGTAAGCACAGATACGCAGTATTTT. Its protein product is CASSLSRGVSTDTQYF.